This is a list of T cell receptor beta chains from one sample in a study of T cell responses to AZD1222 COVID-19 vaccine. The protocol was immunoSEQ multiplex PCR, while the TCRdb copy is restricted to in-frame clones and leaves out a portion. The data contain over 100,000 clones, just under 95% of them seen just once; the ten biggest clones take up around 7%. The material sequenced was peripheral blood, taken on day 0 of AZD1222 vaccination. The receptors here all came from an adult in good health. The CDR3 runs from the conserved cysteine through the conserved F or W. The D gene is left open where the match is weak. Clone sizes are given selectively: once, few, many, or a class where the clone is expanded.

clone_size	d_call	v_call	j_call	cdr3_aa	cdr3_nt
NA	TRBD2	TRBV5-1	TRBJ2-7	CASSLGLAGRQVEQYF	TGCGCCAGCAGCCTGGGACTAGCGGGAAGACAGGTCGAGCAGTACTTC
NA	NA	TRBV7-9	TRBJ2-2	CASSLGRTGELFF	TGTGCCAGCAGCCTAGGAAGGACCGGGGAGCTGTTTTTT
NA	NA	TRBV5-6	TRBJ1-1	CASSYSGSEAFF	TGTGCCAGCAGCTATTCGGGCAGTGAAGCTTTCTTT
NA	NA	TRBV12-3/TRBV12-4	TRBJ1-1	CASSFSRAEAFF	TGTGCCAGCAGTTTCTCTCGGGCTGAAGCTTTCTTT
NA	NA	TRBV4-1	TRBJ1-1	CASRIQGNTEAFF	TGCGCCAGCAGAATACAGGGTAACACTGAAGCTTTCTTT
NA	TRBD2	TRBV11-2	TRBJ2-5	CASSLDISGRAGETQYF	TGTGCCAGCAGCTTAGATATCAGCGGGAGGGCCGGGGAGACCCAGTACTTC
NA	NA	TRBV5-1	TRBJ1-1	CASSSRDGDTEAFF	TGCGCCAGCAGCTCCCGGGACGGAGACACTGAAGCTTTCTTT
NA	TRBD1	TRBV11-3	TRBJ2-1	CASSLGLRDRESQFF	TGTGCCAGCAGCTTAGGGCTCCGGGACAGGGAATCGCAGTTCTTC
NA	TRBD2	TRBV24-1	TRBJ2-3	CATSDAGLAADTQYF	TGTGCCACCAGTGACGCGGGACTAGCAGCAGATACGCAGTATTTT
once	NA	TRBV15	TRBJ2-7	CATSREGVDEQYF	TGTGCCACCAGCAGAGAAGGGGTAGACGAGCAGTACTTC
NA	NA	TRBV28	TRBJ2-7	CASSYRGRVAEQYF	TGTGCCAGCAGTTACCGGGGCAGGGTGGCCGAGCAGTACTTC
NA	NA	TRBV28	TRBJ2-7	CASSSLTPGQYLEQYF	TGTGCCAGCAGTTCTTTAACGCCTGGGCAGTATTTGGAGCAGTACTTC
NA	NA	TRBV28	TRBJ1-2	CATSVERTVRGYTF	TGTGCCACCTCCGTAGAACGGACTGTGAGGGGCTACACCTTC
NA	TRBD1	TRBV25-1	TRBJ2-7	CASSESGTGSSYEQYF	TGTGCCAGCAGTGAGTCCGGGACAGGATCCTCCTACGAGCAGTACTTC
NA	NA	TRBV5-1	TRBJ2-3	CASSLALKRDTQYF	TGCGCCAGCAGCTTGGCACTCAAGCGAGATACGCAGTATTTT
NA	NA	TRBV15	TRBJ2-1	CATSRDRSRVTYNEQFF	TGTGCCACCAGCAGAGATCGTTCGCGAGTAACCTACAATGAGCAGTTCTTC
NA	TRBD1	TRBV6-5	TRBJ2-3	CASTGQLTDTQYF	TGTGCCAGCACGGGACAGCTCACAGATACGCAGTATTTT
once	NA	TRBV28	TRBJ1-5	CASSLARGQPQHF	TGTGCCAGCAGTCTAGCTAGGGGTCAGCCCCAGCATTTT
NA	NA	TRBV20-1	TRBJ1-2	CSASSQGGYTF	TGCAGTGCTAGTAGCCAGGGAGGCTACACCTTC
NA	TRBD1	TRBV7-8	TRBJ2-7	CASSRTGGTGSYEQYF	TGTGCCAGCAGCAGAACCGGTGGGACAGGGTCCTACGAGCAGTACTTC
NA	NA	TRBV27	TRBJ1-2	CASSSPGLYGYTF	TGTGCCAGCAGTTCCCCGGGCTTGTACGGCTACACCTTC
NA	NA	TRBV7-9	TRBJ2-7	CASSLVGRSYEQYF	TGTGCCAGCAGCTTAGTGGGCCGCTCCTACGAGCAGTACTTC
NA	NA	TRBV4-1	TRBJ1-1	CASSQEVAGYTEAFF	TGCGCCAGCAGCCAAGAGGTTGCGGGGTACACTGAAGCTTTCTTT
NA	NA	TRBV12-3/TRBV12-4	TRBJ1-1	CASRSRQVSEAFF	TGTGCCAGCAGATCGAGACAGGTATCTGAAGCTTTCTTT
NA	TRBD1	TRBV7-9	TRBJ1-1	CASSIQGAPEAFF	TGTGCCAGCAGCATACAGGGGGCCCCTGAAGCTTTCTTT
NA	NA	TRBV30	TRBJ2-3	CAWSVGSTDTQYF	TGTGCCTGGAGTGTAGGAAGCACAGATACGCAGTATTTT
NA	TRBD1	TRBV6-6	TRBJ2-7	CASSSGTGALINEQYF	TGTGCCAGCAGTTCCGGGACAGGGGCGCTTATCAACGAGCAGTACTTC
NA	NA	TRBV30	TRBJ2-1	CAWRRIAYNEQFF	TGTGCCTGGAGGCGGATAGCCTACAATGAGCAGTTCTTC
NA	TRBD2	TRBV7-9	TRBJ2-1	CASSFTPRLAGVYNEQFF	TGTGCCAGCAGCTTCACGCCCCGCCTAGCGGGAGTGTACAATGAGCAGTTCTTC
NA	TRBD1	TRBV4-3	TRBJ2-4	CASSPDRSGNIQYF	TGCGCCAGCAGCCCGGACAGGAGTGGGAACATTCAGTACTTC
NA	NA	TRBV29-1	TRBJ1-5	CSVGQGGNQPQHF	TGCAGCGTTGGCCAAGGGGGCAATCAGCCCCAGCATTTT
NA	NA	TRBV24-1	TRBJ2-7	CATSDPRTGTYEQYF	TGTGCCACCAGTGATCCGCGGACCGGGACCTACGAGCAGTACTTC
NA	NA	TRBV30	TRBJ1-5	CAWSLGQGRNQPQHF	TGTGCCTGGAGTTTGGGGCAGGGTAGGAATCAGCCCCAGCATTTT